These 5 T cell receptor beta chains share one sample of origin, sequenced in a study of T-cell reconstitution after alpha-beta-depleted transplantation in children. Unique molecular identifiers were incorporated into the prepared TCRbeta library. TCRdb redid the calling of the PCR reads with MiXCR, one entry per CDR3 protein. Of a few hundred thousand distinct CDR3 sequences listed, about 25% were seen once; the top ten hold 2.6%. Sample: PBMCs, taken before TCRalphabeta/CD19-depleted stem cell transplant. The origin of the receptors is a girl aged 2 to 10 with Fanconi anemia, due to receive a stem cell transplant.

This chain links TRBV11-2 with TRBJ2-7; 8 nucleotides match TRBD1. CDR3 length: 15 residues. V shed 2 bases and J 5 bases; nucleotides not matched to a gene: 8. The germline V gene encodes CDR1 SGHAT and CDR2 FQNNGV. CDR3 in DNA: TGTGCCAGCAGCTTAATTTTCGACAGGGGTGACGAGCAGTACTTC. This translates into CASSLIFDRGDEQYF. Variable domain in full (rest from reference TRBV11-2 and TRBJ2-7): EAGVAQSPRYKIIEKRQSVAFWCNPISGHATLYWYQQILGQGPKLLIQFQNNGVVDDSQLPKDRFSAERLKGVDSTLKIQPAKLEDSAVYLCASSLIFDRGDEQYFGPGTRLTVT.

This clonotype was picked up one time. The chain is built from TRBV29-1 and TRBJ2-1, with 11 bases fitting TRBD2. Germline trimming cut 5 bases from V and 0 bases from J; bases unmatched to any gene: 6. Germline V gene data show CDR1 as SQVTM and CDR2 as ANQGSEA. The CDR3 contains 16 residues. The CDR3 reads CSVLAGGPFSYNEQFF. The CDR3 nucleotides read TGCAGCGTTTTAGCGGGGGGGCCGTTCTCCTACAATGAGCAGTTCTTC.

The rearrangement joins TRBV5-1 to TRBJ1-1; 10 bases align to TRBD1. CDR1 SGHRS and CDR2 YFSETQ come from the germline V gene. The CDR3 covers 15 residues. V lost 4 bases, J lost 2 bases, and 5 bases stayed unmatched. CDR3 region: CASSEDRGRNTEAFF. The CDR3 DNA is TGCGCCAGCAGCGAAGACAGGGGGCGCAACACTGAAGCTTTCTTT.

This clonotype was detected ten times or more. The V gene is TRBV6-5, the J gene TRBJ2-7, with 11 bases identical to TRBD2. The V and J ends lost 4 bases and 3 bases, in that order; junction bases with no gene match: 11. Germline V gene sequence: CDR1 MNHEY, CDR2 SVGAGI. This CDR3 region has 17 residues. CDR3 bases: TGTGCCAGCAGTTTCCGCCCCGGGACTAGCGGATACTACGAGCAGTACTTC. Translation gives CASSFRPGTSGYYEQYF.

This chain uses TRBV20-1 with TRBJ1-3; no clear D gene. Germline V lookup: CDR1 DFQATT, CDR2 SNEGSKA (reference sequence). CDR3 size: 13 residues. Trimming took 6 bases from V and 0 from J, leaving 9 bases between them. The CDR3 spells CSATLYSGNTIYF. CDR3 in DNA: TGCAGTGCCACGCTATACTCTGGAAACACCATATATTTT.